This TCR beta chain originates from a study of Graves' ophthalmopathy and Graves' hyperthyroidism. Study findings and constraints: The model predicted ophthalmopathy progression with 70.59% sensitivity and 72.22% specificity. Cross-validated, the 13-signature model showed 87.88%/81.08% sensitivity/specificity, and 80%/75% in the test set.

Researchers took RNA transcripts and amplified TCR beta CDR3 regions from them. HTBI-primed first-round RT-PCR preceded second-round multiplex PCR. Each CDR3 protein gets one entry after TCRdb re-called the multiplex PCR reads with MiXCR. The sample contains under 250,000 distinct CDR3 sequences, 20% to 25% of which appear only once. Of note for this clonotype: No antigen is known for it.

Trimming removed 5 bases from V and 0 bases from J, with 11 bases in between. This CDR3 has 15 amino acids. Germline V gene data show CDR1 as LNHNV and CDR2 as YYDKDF (reference sequence). Exclusion covered patients with other autoimmune diseases or uncontrolled infections (as well as pregnancy or lactation). This sequence was found in a woman in her forties or fifties with Graves' ophthalmopathy. The sequenced material came from peripheral blood. This sequence joins TRBV15 and TRBJ1-3; D might be TRBD1 (5 bases). In DNA, the CDR3 is TGTGCCACCAGCCCGGGGCGATTCTCTGGAAACACCATATATTTT. This translates into CATSPGRFSGNTIYF.